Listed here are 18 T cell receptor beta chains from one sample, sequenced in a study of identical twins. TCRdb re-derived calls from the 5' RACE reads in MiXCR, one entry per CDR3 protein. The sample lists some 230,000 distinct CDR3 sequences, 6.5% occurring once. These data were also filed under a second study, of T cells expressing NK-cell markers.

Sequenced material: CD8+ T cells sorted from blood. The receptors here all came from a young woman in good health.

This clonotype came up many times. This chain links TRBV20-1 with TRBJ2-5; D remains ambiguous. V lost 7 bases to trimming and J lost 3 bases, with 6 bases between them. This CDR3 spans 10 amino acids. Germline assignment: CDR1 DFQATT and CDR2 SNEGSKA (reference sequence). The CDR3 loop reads CSGVEETQYF. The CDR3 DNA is TGCAGTGGGGTAGAAGAGACCCAGTACTTC.

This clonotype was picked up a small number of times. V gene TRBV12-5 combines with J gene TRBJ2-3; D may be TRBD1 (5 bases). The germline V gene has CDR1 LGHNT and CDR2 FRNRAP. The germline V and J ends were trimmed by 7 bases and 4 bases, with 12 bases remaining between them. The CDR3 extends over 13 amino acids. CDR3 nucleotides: TGTGCTAGTGCCACTGTAGGGGCAGATACGCAGTATTTT. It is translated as CASATVGADTQYF.

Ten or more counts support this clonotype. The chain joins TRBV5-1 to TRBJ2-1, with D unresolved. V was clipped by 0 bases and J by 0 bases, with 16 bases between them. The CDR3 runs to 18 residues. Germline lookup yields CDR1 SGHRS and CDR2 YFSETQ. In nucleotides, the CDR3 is TGCGCCAGCAGCTTGGGACAAGTAGTCTTGAGCTCCTACAATGAGCAGTTCTTC. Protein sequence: CASSLGQVVLSSYNEQFF.

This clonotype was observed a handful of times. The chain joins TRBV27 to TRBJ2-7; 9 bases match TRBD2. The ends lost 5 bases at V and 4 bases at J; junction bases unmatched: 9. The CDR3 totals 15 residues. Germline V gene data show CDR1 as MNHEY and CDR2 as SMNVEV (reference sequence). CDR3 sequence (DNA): TGTGCCAGCAGTCCGGGACTAGCTCCATCGTACGAGCAGTACTTC. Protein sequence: CASSPGLAPSYEQYF.

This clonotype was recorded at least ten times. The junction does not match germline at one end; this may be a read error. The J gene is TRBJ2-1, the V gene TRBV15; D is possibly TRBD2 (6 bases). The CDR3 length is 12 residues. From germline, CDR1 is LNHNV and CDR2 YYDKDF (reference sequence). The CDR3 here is CATKGAGPHRPF. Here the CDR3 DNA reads TGTGCCACCAAAGGAGCGGGCCCACATCGCCCCTTC. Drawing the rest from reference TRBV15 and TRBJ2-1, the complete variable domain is DAMVIQNPRYQVTQFGKPVTLSCSQTLNHNVMYWYQQKSSQAPKLLFHYYDKDFNNEADTPDNFQSRRPNTSFCFLDIRSPGLGDTAMYLCATKGAGPHRPFGPGTRLTVL.

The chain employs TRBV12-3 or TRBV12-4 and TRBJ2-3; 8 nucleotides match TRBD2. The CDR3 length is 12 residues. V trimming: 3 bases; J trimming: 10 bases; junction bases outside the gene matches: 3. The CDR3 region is CASSFGAGAQYF. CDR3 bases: TGTGCCAGCAGTTTTGGAGCGGGAGCGCAGTATTTT.

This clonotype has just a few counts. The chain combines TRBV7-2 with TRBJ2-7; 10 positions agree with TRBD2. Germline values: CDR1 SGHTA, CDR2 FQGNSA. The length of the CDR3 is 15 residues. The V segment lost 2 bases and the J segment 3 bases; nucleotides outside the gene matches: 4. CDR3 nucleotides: TGTGCCAGCAGCTTAACTAGCGGGGAACTCTACGAGCAGTACTTC. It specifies CASSLTSGELYEQYF.

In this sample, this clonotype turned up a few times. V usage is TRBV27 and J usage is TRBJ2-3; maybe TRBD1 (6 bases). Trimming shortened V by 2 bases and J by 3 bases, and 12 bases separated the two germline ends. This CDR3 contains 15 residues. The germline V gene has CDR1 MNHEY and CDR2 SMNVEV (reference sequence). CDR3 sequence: CASSLTWTATDTQYF. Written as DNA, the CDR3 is TGTGCCAGCAGTTTAACATGGACAGCTACAGATACGCAGTATTTT.

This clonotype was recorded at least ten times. In DNA, the CDR3 is TGTGCCAGCAGTTCAAGGACAGGGAACTATGGCTACACCTTC. Protein product: CASSSRTGNYGYTF. The chain uses TRBV12-3 or TRBV12-4 and TRBJ1-2; 8 nucleotides align to TRBD1. The V and J ends lost 4 bases and 2 bases, in that order; junction bases with no gene match: 3. There are 14 residues in the CDR3.

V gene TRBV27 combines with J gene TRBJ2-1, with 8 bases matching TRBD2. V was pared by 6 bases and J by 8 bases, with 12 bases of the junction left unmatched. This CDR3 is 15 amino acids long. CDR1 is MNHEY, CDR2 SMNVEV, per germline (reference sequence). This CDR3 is CASSPGTSGSDEQFF. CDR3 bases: TGTGCCAGCAGCCCCGGGACTAGTGGGTCGGATGAGCAGTTCTTC.

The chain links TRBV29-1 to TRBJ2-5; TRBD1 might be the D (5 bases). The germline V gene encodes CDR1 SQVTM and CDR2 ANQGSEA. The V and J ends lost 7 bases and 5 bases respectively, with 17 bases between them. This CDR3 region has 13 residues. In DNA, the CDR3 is TGCAGCGGGAGAAACCCTTGGGGCGAGACCCAGTACTTC. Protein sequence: CSGRNPWGETQYF.

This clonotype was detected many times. The CDR3: CSAPTPSTSYGYTF. CDR3 sequence (DNA): TGCAGTGCCCCAACGCCGAGTACCAGCTATGGCTACACCTTC. The rearrangement uses TRBV20-1 and TRBJ1-2; the D is unclear. Germline V gene data show CDR1 as DFQATT and CDR2 as SNEGSKA (reference sequence). The CDR3 extends over 14 amino acids. Trimming left V 6 bases short and J 4 bases short, with 18 bases between.

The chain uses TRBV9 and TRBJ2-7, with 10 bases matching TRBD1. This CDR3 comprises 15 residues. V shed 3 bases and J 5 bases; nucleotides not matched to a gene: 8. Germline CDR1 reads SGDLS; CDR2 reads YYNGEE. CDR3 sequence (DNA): TGTGCCAGCAGCGCGTCCGGGACAGGGGCAAACGAGCAGTACTTC. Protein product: CASSASGTGANEQYF.

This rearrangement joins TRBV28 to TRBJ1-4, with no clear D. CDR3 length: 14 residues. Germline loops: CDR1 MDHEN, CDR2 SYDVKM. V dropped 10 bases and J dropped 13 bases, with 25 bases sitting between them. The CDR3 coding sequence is TGTGCCATGGGCCCCGGGCTCCTCTGCTGGGCACTGTTTTTT. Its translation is CAMGPGLLCWALFF.

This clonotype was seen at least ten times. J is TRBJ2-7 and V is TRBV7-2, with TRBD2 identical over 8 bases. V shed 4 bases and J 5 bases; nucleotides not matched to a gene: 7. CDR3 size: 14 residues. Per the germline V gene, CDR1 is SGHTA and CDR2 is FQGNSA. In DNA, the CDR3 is TGTGCCAGCAGCTCCCCGGGACTAGTAAACGAGCAGTACTTC. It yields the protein CASSSPGLVNEQYF. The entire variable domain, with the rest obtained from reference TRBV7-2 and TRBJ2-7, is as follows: GAGVSQSPSNKVTEKGKDVELRCDPISGHTALYWYRQSLGQGLEFLIYFQGNSAPDKSGLPSDRFSAERTGGSVSTLTIQRTQQEDSAVYLCASSSPGLVNEQYFGPGTRLTVT.

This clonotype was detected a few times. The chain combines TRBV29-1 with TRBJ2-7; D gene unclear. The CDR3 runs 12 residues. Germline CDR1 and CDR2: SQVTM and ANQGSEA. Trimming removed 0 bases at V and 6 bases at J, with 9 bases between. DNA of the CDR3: TGCAGCGTTGAAGATAACAAGCGCGAGCAGTACTTC. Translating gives CSVEDNKREQYF.

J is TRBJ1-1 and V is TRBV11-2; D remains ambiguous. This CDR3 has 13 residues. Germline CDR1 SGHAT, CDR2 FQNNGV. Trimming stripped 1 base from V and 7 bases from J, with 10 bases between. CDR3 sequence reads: CASSLGQTYEAFF. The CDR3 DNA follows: TGTGCCAGCAGCTTAGGGCAAACTTATGAAGCTTTCTTT.

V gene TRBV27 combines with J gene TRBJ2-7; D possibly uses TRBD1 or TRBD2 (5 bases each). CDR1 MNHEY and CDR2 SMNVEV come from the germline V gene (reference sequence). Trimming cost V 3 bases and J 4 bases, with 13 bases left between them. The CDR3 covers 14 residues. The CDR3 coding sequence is TGTGCCAGCAGTTTTAGAGGGGTGAATTACGAGCAGTACTTC. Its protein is CASSFRGVNYEQYF.